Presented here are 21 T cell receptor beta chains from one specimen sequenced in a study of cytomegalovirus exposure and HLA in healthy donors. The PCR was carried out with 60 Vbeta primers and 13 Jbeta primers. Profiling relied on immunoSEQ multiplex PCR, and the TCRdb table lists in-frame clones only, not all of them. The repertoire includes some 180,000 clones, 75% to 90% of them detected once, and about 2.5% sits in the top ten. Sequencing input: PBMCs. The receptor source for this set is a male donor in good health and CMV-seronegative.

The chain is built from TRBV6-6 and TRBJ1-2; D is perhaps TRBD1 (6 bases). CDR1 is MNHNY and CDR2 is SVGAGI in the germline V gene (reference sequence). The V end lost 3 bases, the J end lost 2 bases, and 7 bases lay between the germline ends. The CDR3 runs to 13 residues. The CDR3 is CASSYGTNYGYTF. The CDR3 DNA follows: TGTGCCAGCAGTTATGGGACAAACTATGGCTACACCTTC.

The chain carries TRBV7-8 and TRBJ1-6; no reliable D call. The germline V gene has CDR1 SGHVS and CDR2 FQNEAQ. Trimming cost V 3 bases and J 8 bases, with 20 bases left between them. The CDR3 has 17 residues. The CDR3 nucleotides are TGTGCCAGCAGCTTGGTAAACGGGAAGCGGGATGATTCACCCCTCCACTTT. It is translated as CASSLVNGKRDDSPLHF.

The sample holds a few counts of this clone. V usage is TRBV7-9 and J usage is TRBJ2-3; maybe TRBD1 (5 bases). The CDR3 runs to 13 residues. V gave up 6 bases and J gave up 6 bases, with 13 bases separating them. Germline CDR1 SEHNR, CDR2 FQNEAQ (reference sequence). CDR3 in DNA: TGTGCCAGCAGTCCTAAGGGGCCCGATACGCAGTATTTT. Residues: CASSPKGPDTQYF.

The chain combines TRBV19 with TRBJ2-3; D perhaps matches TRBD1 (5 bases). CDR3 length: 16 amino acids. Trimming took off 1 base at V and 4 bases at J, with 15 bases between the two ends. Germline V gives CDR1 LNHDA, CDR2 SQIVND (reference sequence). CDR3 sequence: CASSIGAWQGADTQYF. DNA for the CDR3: TGTGCCAGTAGTATAGGGGCTTGGCAGGGTGCAGATACGCAGTATTTT. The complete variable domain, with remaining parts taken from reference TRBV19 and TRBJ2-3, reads DGGITQSPKYLFRKEGQNVTLSCEQNLNHDAMYWYRQDPGQGLRLIYYSQIVNDFQKGDIAEGYSVSREKKESFPLTVTSAQKNPTAFYLCASSIGAWQGADTQYFGPGTRLTVL.

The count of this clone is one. CDR3 protein: CASSPRRGNYGYTF. CDR3 coding DNA: TGTGCCAGCAGCCCGCGGAGGGGTAACTATGGCTACACCTTC. The genes are TRBV11-2 and TRBJ1-2; possible D gene TRBD1, 5 bases. This CDR3 has 14 residues. The germline V gene has CDR1 SGHAT and CDR2 FQNNGV. V shed 5 bases and J shed 1 base, with 11 bases lying between them.

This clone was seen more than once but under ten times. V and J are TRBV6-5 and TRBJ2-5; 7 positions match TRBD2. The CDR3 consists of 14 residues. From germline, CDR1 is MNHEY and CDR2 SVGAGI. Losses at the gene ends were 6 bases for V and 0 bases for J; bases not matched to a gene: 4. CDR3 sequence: CASSLGGDQETQYF. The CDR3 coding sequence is TGTGCCAGCAGCCTTGGGGGGGACCAAGAGACCCAGTACTTC.

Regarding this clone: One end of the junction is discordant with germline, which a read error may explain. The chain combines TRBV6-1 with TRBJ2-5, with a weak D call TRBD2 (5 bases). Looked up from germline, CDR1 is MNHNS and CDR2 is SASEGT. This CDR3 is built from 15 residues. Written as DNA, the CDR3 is TGTGCCAGCAGGGAAGGGTCGGGGTCCCCAGAGACCCAGTACTTC. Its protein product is CASREGSGSPETQYF.

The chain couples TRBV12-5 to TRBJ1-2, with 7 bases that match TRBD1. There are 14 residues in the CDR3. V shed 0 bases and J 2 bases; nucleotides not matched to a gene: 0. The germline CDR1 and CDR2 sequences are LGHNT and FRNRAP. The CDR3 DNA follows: TGTGCTAGTGGTTTGGTGACAGGGAACTATGGCTACACCTTC. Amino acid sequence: CASGLVTGNYGYTF. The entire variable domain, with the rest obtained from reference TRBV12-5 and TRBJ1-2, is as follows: DARVTQTPRHKVTEMGQEVTMRCQPILGHNTVFWYRQTMMQGLELLAYFRNRAPLDDSGMPKDRFSAEMPDATLATLKIQPSEPRDSAVYFCASGLVTGNYGYTFGSGTRLTVV.

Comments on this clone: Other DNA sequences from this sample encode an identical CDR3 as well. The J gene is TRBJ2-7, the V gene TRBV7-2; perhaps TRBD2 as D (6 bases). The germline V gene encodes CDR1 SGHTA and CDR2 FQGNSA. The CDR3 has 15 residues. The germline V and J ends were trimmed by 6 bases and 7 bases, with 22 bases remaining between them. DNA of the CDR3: TGTGCCAGCAGAAGGCAACCGGGACTGTTGGGGGAGCAGTACTTC. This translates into CASRRQPGLLGEQYF.

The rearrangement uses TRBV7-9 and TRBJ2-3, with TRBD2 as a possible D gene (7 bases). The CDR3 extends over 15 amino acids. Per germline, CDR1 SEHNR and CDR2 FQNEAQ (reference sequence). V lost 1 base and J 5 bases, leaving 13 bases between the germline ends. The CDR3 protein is CASSLDAGARDTQYF. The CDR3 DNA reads TGTGCCAGCAGCTTAGACGCGGGGGCGAGAGATACGCAGTATTTT.

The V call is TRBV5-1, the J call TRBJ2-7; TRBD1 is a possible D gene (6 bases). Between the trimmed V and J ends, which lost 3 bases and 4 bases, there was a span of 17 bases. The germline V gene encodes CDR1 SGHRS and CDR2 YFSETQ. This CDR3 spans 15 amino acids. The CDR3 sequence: CASSSQPRQEYEQYF. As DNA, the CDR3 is TGCGCCAGCAGCTCTCAGCCCCGACAGGAGTACGAGCAGTACTTC.

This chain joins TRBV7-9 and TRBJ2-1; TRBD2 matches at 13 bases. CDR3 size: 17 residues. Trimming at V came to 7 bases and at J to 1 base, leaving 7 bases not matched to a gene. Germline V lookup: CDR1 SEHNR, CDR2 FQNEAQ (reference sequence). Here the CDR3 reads CASIRTSGGSSYNEQFF. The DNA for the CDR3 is TGTGCCAGCATCAGGACTAGCGGGGGTAGTTCCTACAATGAGCAGTTCTTC.

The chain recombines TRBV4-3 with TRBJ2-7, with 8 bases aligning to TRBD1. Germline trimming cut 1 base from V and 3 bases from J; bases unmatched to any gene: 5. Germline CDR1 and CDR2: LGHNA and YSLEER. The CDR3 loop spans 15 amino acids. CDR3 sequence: CASSQGTGNFYEQYF. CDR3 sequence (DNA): TGCGCCAGCAGCCAAGGGACAGGGAATTTCTACGAGCAGTACTTC.

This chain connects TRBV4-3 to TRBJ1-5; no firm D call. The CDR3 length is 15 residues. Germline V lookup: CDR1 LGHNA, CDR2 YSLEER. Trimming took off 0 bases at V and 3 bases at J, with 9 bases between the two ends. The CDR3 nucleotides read TGCGCCAGCAGCCAAGAGAGCGGATACAATCAGCCCCAGCATTTT. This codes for CASSQESGYNQPQHF.

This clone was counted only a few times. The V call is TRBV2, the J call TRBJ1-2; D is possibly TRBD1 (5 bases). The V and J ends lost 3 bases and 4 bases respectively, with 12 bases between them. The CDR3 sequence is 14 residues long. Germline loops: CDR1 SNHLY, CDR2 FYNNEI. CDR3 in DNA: TGTGCCAGCAGTGACCGACAGCACCTCTATGGCTACACCTTC. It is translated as CASSDRQHLYGYTF.

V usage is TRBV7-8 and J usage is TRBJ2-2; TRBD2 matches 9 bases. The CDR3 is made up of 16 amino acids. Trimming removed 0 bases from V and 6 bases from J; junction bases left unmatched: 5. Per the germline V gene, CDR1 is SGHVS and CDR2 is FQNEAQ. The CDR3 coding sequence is TGTGCCAGCAGCTTAGCTAGCGGGGGTAGGGCCGGGGAGCTGTTTTTT. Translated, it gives CASSLASGGRAGELFF.

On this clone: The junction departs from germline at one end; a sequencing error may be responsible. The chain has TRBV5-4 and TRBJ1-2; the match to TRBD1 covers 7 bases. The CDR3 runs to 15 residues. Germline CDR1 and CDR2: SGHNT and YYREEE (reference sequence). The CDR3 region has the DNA TGTGCCGGCAGCTTGGAAAACAGGGGAAACTATGGCTACACCTTC. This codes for CAGSLENRGNYGYTF. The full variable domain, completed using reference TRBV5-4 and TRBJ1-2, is ETGVTQSPTHLIKTRGQQVTLRCSSQSGHNTVSWYQQALGQGPQFIFQYYREEENGRGNFPPRFSGLQFPNYSSELNVNALELDDSALYLCAGSLENRGNYGYTFGSGTRLTVV.

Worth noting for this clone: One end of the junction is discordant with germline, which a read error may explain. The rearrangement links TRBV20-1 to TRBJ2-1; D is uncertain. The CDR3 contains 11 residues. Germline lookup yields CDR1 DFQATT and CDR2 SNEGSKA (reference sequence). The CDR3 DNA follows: TGCGGTGCTAGGGCCCCTCGAGAGCAGTTCTTC. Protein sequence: CGARAPREQFF.

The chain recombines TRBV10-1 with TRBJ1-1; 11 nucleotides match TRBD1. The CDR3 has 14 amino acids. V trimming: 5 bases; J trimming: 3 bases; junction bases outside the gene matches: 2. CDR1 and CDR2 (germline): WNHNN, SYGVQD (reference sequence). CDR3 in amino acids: CASSRDRGYTEAFF. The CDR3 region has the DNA TGCGCCAGCAGTCGGGACAGGGGGTACACTGAAGCTTTCTTT.

CDR3 sequence: CASSPGVGYGYTF. The CDR3 coding sequence is TGTGCCAGCAGTCCAGGGGTCGGCTATGGCTACACCTTC. This chain connects TRBV27 to TRBJ1-2; a weak D match, TRBD1 (6 bases). Germline V gene lookup returns CDR1 MNHEY and CDR2 SMNVEV (reference sequence). This CDR3 has 13 residues. The V and J ends lost 5 bases and 4 bases respectively, with 11 bases between them.

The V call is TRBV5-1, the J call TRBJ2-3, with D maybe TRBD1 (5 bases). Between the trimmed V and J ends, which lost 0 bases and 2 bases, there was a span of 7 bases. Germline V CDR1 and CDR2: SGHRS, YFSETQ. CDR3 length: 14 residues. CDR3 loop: CASSLEQDTDTQYF. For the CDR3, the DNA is TGCGCCAGCAGCTTGGAACAGGACACAGATACGCAGTATTTT.